This T cell receptor (beta chain) stems from a study of beta chain features in type 1 diabetes. At the level of the study: No patient-donor differences in age, gender, total cells or subset yield. Whole-study findings and limits: When Type 1 diabetes patients were examined, their TCRB CDR3s proved moderately but significantly shorter in all four CD4+ subsets. Type 1 diabetes patients had VDJ junctions that carried fewer insertions and more deletions. HLA effects on TCRB rearrangement stayed unresolved here.

This clone was counted at least ten times. Antigen: not known. Germline assignment: CDR1 MNHEY and CDR2 SVGAGI. The V end lost 2 bases, the J end lost 6 bases, and 8 bases lay between the germline ends. The CDR3 extends over 12 amino acids. Sequenced material consisted of expressed TCRB transcripts (all of the isolated RNA was reverse transcribed). The table came from immunoSEQ multiplex PCR; TCRdb's copy has only in-frame clones and leaves some out. The sample has about 370,000 clones; 8.5% to 10% are singletons. This clonotype was sampled from a man younger than 40 with type 1 diabetes. The chain couples TRBV6-5 to TRBJ2-7; no firm D call. Sequenced sample: central memory CD4+ T cells from blood. The CDR3 nucleotides are TGTGCCAGCAGTTACAACCTGGGCGAGCAGTACTTC. It specifies CASSYNLGEQYF.